These 13 T cell receptor beta chains were all obtained from the same sample, sequenced in a study of cytomegalovirus exposure and HLA in healthy donors. Primers: 60 Vbeta forward and 13 Jbeta reverse. Measured with immunoSEQ multiplex PCR; TCRdb has only the in-frame clones, and not every one. The data hold 200,000 to 250,000 clones, with 82% observed a single time. The sample taken for sequencing was PBMCs. The origin of the receptors is a woman aged 40 to 50 in good health and CMV-seronegative.

The V gene is TRBV30, the J gene TRBJ1-1; weak D call: TRBD1 (5 bases). The CDR3 consists of 14 residues. V was trimmed by 0 bases and J by 4 bases, leaving 12 bases between them. The germline CDR1 and CDR2 sequences are GTSNPN and SVGIG (reference sequence). The chain's CDR3 is CAWSVLGAGTEAFF. DNA for the CDR3: TGTGCCTGGAGTGTACTTGGGGCCGGCACTGAAGCTTTCTTT.

V and J are TRBV10-3 and TRBJ2-1, with D tentatively TRBD2 (6 bases). CDR1 and CDR2 from the germline V gene are ENHRY and SYGVKD. The CDR3 is 13 residues long. V lost 5 bases and J 7 bases, leaving 12 bases between the germline ends. The CDR3 region has the DNA TGTGCCATCAGTAGGGCTAGCGAAAATGAGCAGTTCTTC. This translates into CAISRASENEQFF.

This rearrangement joins TRBV12-5 to TRBJ1-4; possible D gene TRBD1, 5 bases. CDR3 length equals 14 residues. Germline CDR1 LGHNT, CDR2 FRNRAP. V was trimmed by 9 bases and J by 3 bases, leaving 14 bases between them. Written as DNA, the CDR3 is TGTGCTAGCTCCAGGGATTTTGCTAATGAAAAACTGTTTTTT. Residues: CASSRDFANEKLFF.

The chain links TRBV5-5 to TRBJ1-5, with a possible D match to TRBD1 (5 bases). The CDR3 consists of 14 residues. Trimming shortened V by 1 base and J by 5 bases, and 10 bases separated the two germline ends. CDR1 is SGHKS and CDR2 is YYEKEE in the germline V gene (reference sequence). CDR3 in amino acids: CASSLSWGDQPQHF. DNA for the CDR3: TGTGCCAGCAGCTTGAGCTGGGGGGATCAGCCCCAGCATTTT.

V and J are TRBV6-7 and TRBJ1-2; 8 bases are a match to TRBD1. TRBV6-7 is recorded as an ORF, its role being uncertain. There are 15 residues in the CDR3. Unmatched junction bases numbered 7, after V lost 2 bases and J lost 5 bases. The CDR3 DNA is TGTGCCAGCAGTTACCCCGGGACAGGAGGATATGGCTACACCTTC. Translating it yields CASSYPGTGGYGYTF.

The chain joins TRBV28 to TRBJ1-2; 10 bases map to TRBD1. V lost 6 bases and J lost 4; bases outside the gene matches: 5. CDR1 is MDHEN, CDR2 SYDVKM, per germline. This CDR3 is built from 14 residues. As DNA, the CDR3 is TGTGCCAGCAGGGAGACAGGGGGCGGCTATGGCTACACCTTC. Its protein is CASRETGGGYGYTF.

In its sample, this clone was seen once. This sequence joins TRBV5-1 and TRBJ2-1; 11 nucleotides match TRBD1. The CDR3 sequence is 15 residues long. The V gene's germline CDR1 is SGHRS and CDR2 YFSETQ. V lost 4 bases to trimming and J lost 4 bases; unmatched junction nucleotides: 4. The CDR3 region is CASSGGQGVYNEQFF. CDR3 bases: TGCGCCAGCAGCGGGGGACAGGGGGTTTACAATGAGCAGTTCTTC.

This sequence joins TRBV2 and TRBJ1-5, with a possible D match to TRBD1 (6 bases). This CDR3 is built from 14 residues. V was pared by 11 bases and J by 4 bases, with 18 bases between. Germline loops: CDR1 SNHLY, CDR2 FYNNEI. The CDR3 DNA reads as TGTGCCGGTAACAGGGACGGACGGAATCAGCCCCAGCATTTT. Translating gives CAGNRDGRNQPQHF.

The rearrangement joins TRBV30 to TRBJ1-2, with D perhaps matching TRBD1 (5 bases). CDR3 length: 12 residues. The V gene lost 5 bases and the J gene lost 7 bases, with 14 bases spanning the gap. Germline V gene data show CDR1 as GTSNPN and CDR2 as SVGIG (reference sequence). In nucleotides, the CDR3 is TGTGCCTGGGAACGGGGGGGAGGTGGCTACACCTTC. This gives the protein CAWERGGGGYTF.

The chain carries TRBV27 and TRBJ2-7; 8 nucleotides align to TRBD1. V dropped 0 bases and J dropped 6; count of bases not matched to a gene: 7. Germline loops: CDR1 MNHEY, CDR2 SMNVEV (reference sequence). There are 15 residues in the CDR3. This chain's CDR3 is CASSLSAQGVLEQYF. CDR3 sequence (DNA): TGTGCCAGCAGTTTATCCGCACAGGGGGTCCTCGAGCAGTACTTC.

The chain couples TRBV2 to TRBJ2-1; possible D gene TRBD2, 6 bases. The CDR3 spans 12 residues. V lost 6 bases and J 12 bases, leaving 15 bases between the germline ends. Germline CDR1 reads SNHLY; CDR2 reads FYNNEI. CDR3: CASSPMVGGQFF. The CDR3 coding sequence is TGTGCCAGCAGCCCCATGGTGGGAGGGCAGTTCTTC.

CDR3 coding DNA: TGCGCCAGCAGCCCGGGGGGTGGAACTGAAGCTTTCTTT. It is translated as CASSPGGGTEAFF. V and J are TRBV5-1 and TRBJ1-1, with D perhaps TRBD1 (5 bases). Trimming took 4 bases from V and 5 from J, leaving 12 bases between them. The CDR3 contains 13 residues. Germline V gives CDR1 SGHRS, CDR2 YFSETQ.

This rearrangement joins TRBV7-8 to TRBJ2-3; TRBD2 agrees at 7 bases. The V and J ends lost 2 bases and 9 bases, in that order; junction bases with no gene match: 8. The CDR3 loop spans 14 amino acids. Germline values: CDR1 SGHVS, CDR2 FQNEAQ. CDR3 in DNA: TGTGCCAGCAGCTTACCAGGACTAGTGTGGACGCAGTATTTT. This gives the protein CASSLPGLVWTQYF.